The 30 T cell receptor beta chains below were found in one sample sequenced in a study of human T cells and chemical hapten exposure. Someone pulled total RNA out of unfractionated whole blood. MiXCR, run by TCRdb on the 5' RACE reads, gives a single entry per CDR3 protein. The table includes some 150,000 distinct CDR3 sequences, over 3.5% detected once. These TCRs come from a female donor in good health.

Many counts were recorded for this clonotype. The chain employs TRBV28 and TRBJ2-3; no definite D call. In germline, CDR1 is MDHEN, CDR2 SYDVKM. The CDR3 extends over 14 amino acids. Trimming took off 4 bases at V and 6 bases at J, with 14 bases between the two ends. The CDR3 sequence: CASSSPFGRDTQYF. In DNA, the CDR3 is TGTGCCAGCAGTTCCCCGTTTGGGCGGGATACGCAGTATTTT.

This clonotype turned up a few times. This chain joins TRBV7-2 and TRBJ1-1, with 11 bases identical to TRBD1. The CDR3 runs to 16 residues. After removal of 5 bases from V and 11 bases from J, the junction contained 16 bases not matched to a gene. The V gene's germline CDR1 is SGHTA and CDR2 FQGNSA. CDR3 loop: CASSPAAGQGAPKAFF. Written as DNA, the CDR3 is TGTGCCAGCAGCCCGGCTGCAGGACAGGGGGCTCCGAAGGCTTTCTTT. Variable domain in full (rest from reference TRBV7-2 and TRBJ1-1): GAGVSQSPSNKVTEKGKDVELRCDPISGHTALYWYRQSLGQGLEFLIYFQGNSAPDKSGLPSDRFSAERTGGSVSTLTIQRTQQEDSAVYLCASSPAAGQGAPKAFFGQGTRLTVV.

This clonotype was counted ten times or more. As DNA, the CDR3 is TGTGCTAGTGGTTCATACAGGATTGATGAGCAGTTCTTC. It encodes CASGSYRIDEQFF. This chain links TRBV12-5 with TRBJ2-1; tentatively, D is TRBD1 (5 bases). The CDR3 consists of 13 residues. The germline CDR1 and CDR2 sequences are LGHNT and FRNRAP. V was cut by 4 bases and J by 8 bases, with 12 bases left in between.

This clonotype came up many times. V gene TRBV29-1 combines with J gene TRBJ1-2; D call uncertain. V was trimmed by 4 bases and J by 4 bases, leaving 10 bases between them. Germline V CDR1 and CDR2: SQVTM, ANQGSEA. This CDR3 region has 12 residues. CDR3 protein: CSVVGQVYGYTF. The CDR3 DNA reads TGCAGCGTTGTAGGGCAGGTCTATGGCTACACCTTC.

This clonotype was counted many times. At one of its ends the junction is not consistent with the germline gene, which may arise from a read error. This chain joins TRBV6-2 or TRBV6-3 and TRBJ2-1; weak D call: TRBD2 (5 bases). Per the germline V gene, CDR1 is MNHEY and CDR2 is SVGEGT. This CDR3 has 17 amino acids. Written as DNA, the CDR3 is TGTGCCAGCAGTCGATTGGGTAGTCTAGCACTCTACGATGAGCAGTTCTTC. Amino acid sequence: CASSRLGSLALYDEQFF.

The V call is TRBV7-2, the J call TRBJ2-5, with 7 positions matching TRBD1. The V gene end was trimmed by 4 bases and the J gene end by 4 bases; junction bases not matched to a gene: 6. The CDR3 is 14 residues long. The germline V gene has CDR1 SGHTA and CDR2 FQGNSA. CDR3: CASSSGEGAETQYF. The DNA of the CDR3 is TGTGCCAGCAGCTCCGGAGAGGGGGCAGAGACCCAGTACTTC.

This clonotype was detected many times. CDR3 DNA: TGCAGTGCTATGGGACTAGCGGGTGCTAGCACAGATACGCAGTATTTT. Protein product: CSAMGLAGASTDTQYF. The V gene is TRBV20-1, the J gene TRBJ2-3; 12 bases match TRBD2. CDR3 length: 16 amino acids. Trimming took 4 bases from V and 0 from J; bases not matched to a gene: 5. Per germline, CDR1 DFQATT and CDR2 SNEGSKA (reference sequence).

In DNA, the CDR3 is TGCAGTGCCTCGAGGGGGTTGGACACTGAAGCTTTCTTT. Its translation: CSASRGLDTEAFF. The genes are TRBV20-1 and TRBJ1-1; possible D gene TRBD1, 6 bases. CDR1 and CDR2 (germline): DFQATT, SNEGSKA (reference sequence). The CDR3 is 13 amino acids. Trimming pared 6 bases from V and 3 bases from J, leaving 14 bases between.

The chain uses TRBV6-6 and TRBJ2-7; 8 positions agree with TRBD2. This CDR3 contains 11 residues. The V segment lost 5 bases and the J segment 7 bases; nucleotides outside the gene matches: 1. Germline CDR1 is MNHNY and CDR2 is SVGAGI (reference sequence). CDR3 sequence: CASSPGGEQYF. CDR3 in DNA: TGTGCCAGCAGTCCGGGGGGGGAGCAGTACTTC.

This clonotype came up many times. The chain combines TRBV20-1 with TRBJ1-2, with 7 nucleotides matching TRBD1. V lost 5 bases, J lost 5 bases, and 5 bases stayed unmatched. The length of the CDR3 is 12 residues. Germline V lookup: CDR1 DFQATT, CDR2 SNEGSKA (reference sequence). The CDR3 sequence: CSAGQAIYGYTF. As DNA, the CDR3 is TGCAGTGCTGGACAGGCTATATATGGCTACACCTTC.

Ten or more counts support this clonotype. J is TRBJ1-2 and V is TRBV4-3, with a tentative D call TRBD1 (5 bases). Trimming took 0 bases from V and 0 from J, leaving 14 bases between them. The CDR3 consists of 17 residues. The germline V gene encodes CDR1 LGHNA and CDR2 YSLEER. The CDR3 DNA reads as TGCGCCAGCAGCCAAGATAGGTCAGGGCTAGCTAACTATGGCTACACCTTC. This sequence encodes CASSQDRSGLANYGYTF.

The J gene is TRBJ2-5, the V gene TRBV18, with D uncertain. The CDR3 consists of 15 residues. The V and J ends lost 4 bases and 5 bases respectively, with 17 bases between them. CDR1 is KGHSH and CDR2 is LQKENI in the germline V gene. Here the CDR3 DNA reads TGTGCCAGCTCACTTCTAATTGCCTTAGTCGAGACCCAGTACTTC. Translation gives CASSLLIALVETQYF.

There are many counts of this clonotype. For the CDR3, the DNA is TGTGCCAGCTCACCGCGGTCGGGGCCGAACACTGAAGCTTTCTTT. It codes for CASSPRSGPNTEAFF. This chain joins TRBV18 and TRBJ1-1; a weak D match, TRBD1 (5 bases). This CDR3 is 15 amino acids long. With 3 bases removed from V and 1 base from J, the gap between germline ends came to 12 bases. From germline, CDR1 is KGHSH and CDR2 LQKENI.

This clonotype was found many times. The chain has TRBV7-3 and TRBJ2-5, with TRBD1 matching 7 bases. This CDR3 contains 15 residues. Looked up from germline, CDR1 is SGHTA and CDR2 is FQGTGA. The junction had 6 bases not matched to a gene; V was cut back by 1 base and J by 4 bases. The CDR3 spells CASSLIGTAGETQYF. CDR3 coding DNA: TGTGCCAGCAGCTTAATTGGGACAGCAGGAGAGACCCAGTACTTC. Based on the CDR3 plus reference TRBV7-3 and TRBJ2-5, the full variable domain is GAGVSQTPSNKVTEKGKYVELRCDPISGHTALYWYRQSLGQGPEFLIYFQGTGAADDSGLPNDRFFAVRPEGSVSTLKIQRTERGDSAVYLCASSLIGTAGETQYFGPGTRLLVL.

This sequence joins TRBV20-1 and TRBJ2-1; the match to TRBD2 covers 7 bases. The J segment lost 0 bases and the V segment lost 4 bases, leaving 9 bases of the junction unmatched. This CDR3 spans 16 amino acids. Germline V gives CDR1 DFQATT, CDR2 SNEGSKA (reference sequence). CDR3 sequence: CSAMIAGGSSYNEQFF. DNA for the CDR3: TGCAGTGCTATGATAGCGGGCGGCAGCTCCTACAATGAGCAGTTCTTC.

In its sample, this clonotype was seen many times. The chain joins TRBV10-3 to TRBJ2-7; D is uncertain. The CDR3 sequence is 11 residues long. Germline CDR1 is ENHRY and CDR2 is SYGVKD. Deletions cut 8 bases from V and 3 bases from J, with 8 bases between. As DNA, the CDR3 is TGTGCCATCCGGAGAGACTACGAGCAGTACTTC. It codes for CAIRRDYEQYF.

The genes are TRBV12-5 and TRBJ1-5; unclear D gene. The germline V gene has CDR1 LGHNT and CDR2 FRNRAP. The CDR3 has 19 residues. Trimming stripped 1 base from V and 6 bases from J, with 25 bases between. CDR3 coding DNA: TGTGCTAGTGGTTTGGGAGCGGGATGGGTGGTAGGCCCGGGTCAGCCCCAGCATTTT. Protein: CASGLGAGWVVGPGQPQHF.

This clonotype was observed many times. The chain uses TRBV10-3 and TRBJ2-1; D could derive from TRBD1 or TRBD2 (5 bases each). Germline V lookup: CDR1 ENHRY, CDR2 SYGVKD. This CDR3 contains 17 residues. Trimming removed 8 bases at V and 2 bases at J, with 22 bases between. The CDR3 DNA reads as TGTGCCATCGGGCCCGAGGAACCGAGGGGAACCTACAATGAGCAGTTCTTC. It specifies CAIGPEEPRGTYNEQFF.

This clonotype was observed many times. V gene TRBV4-2 combines with J gene TRBJ1-4, with a possible D match to TRBD1 (6 bases). Per germline, CDR1 LGHNA and CDR2 YNFKEQ. The CDR3 extends over 14 amino acids. V was cut by 1 base and J by 8 bases, with 11 bases left in between. The CDR3: CASSQGGGREKLFF. In DNA, the CDR3 is TGTGCCAGCAGCCAAGGGGGGGGCAGGGAAAAACTGTTTTTT.

The sample holds many counts of this clonotype. The genes are TRBV20-1 and TRBJ2-5; no clear D. With 3 bases removed from V and 4 bases from J, the gap between germline ends came to 6 bases. The length of the CDR3 is 11 residues. Germline V gene lookup returns CDR1 DFQATT and CDR2 SNEGSKA (reference sequence). CDR3 amino acids: CSASSAETQYF. The CDR3 region has the DNA TGCAGTGCTAGTTCTGCAGAGACCCAGTACTTC.

This clonotype occurred many times. The gene calls are TRBV12-3 or TRBV12-4 and TRBJ2-5; D is possibly TRBD2 (6 bases). This CDR3 spans 17 amino acids. V was pared by 6 bases and J by 2 bases, with 22 bases between. CDR3 nucleotides: TGTGCCAGCAGGCGTACGTTAGCGGAGGGACCACAAGAGACCCAGTACTTC. Protein sequence: CASRRTLAEGPQETQYF.

This clonotype was seen repeatedly, ten times or more. This chain uses TRBV7-8 with TRBJ1-1; D not resolved. Trimming pared 2 bases from V and 2 bases from J, leaving 9 bases between. Per germline, CDR1 SGHVS and CDR2 FQNEAQ. The CDR3 covers 14 residues. DNA of the CDR3: TGTGCCAGCAGCTTATGGAGGAGAAACACTGAAGCTTTCTTT. Its translation is CASSLWRRNTEAFF.

This clonotype was seen many times. CDR3 residues: CASNRVYSNQPQHF. In nucleotides, the CDR3 is TGTGCCAGCAACCGAGTTTATAGCAATCAGCCCCAGCATTTT. The gene calls are TRBV27 and TRBJ1-5, with D uncertain. This CDR3 contains 14 residues. V was cut by 7 bases and J by 0 bases, with 10 bases left in between. Germline values: CDR1 MNHEY, CDR2 SMNVEV (reference sequence).

CDR3 nucleotide sequence: TGTGCCAGCAGCTTAAGGGACGGCGGGGCTTTCTTT. Translation gives CASSLRDGGAFF. The gene calls are TRBV7-2 and TRBJ1-1, with D perhaps matching TRBD1 (5 bases). V was cut by 2 bases and J by 11 bases, with 12 bases left in between. The CDR3 is 12 residues long. Germline values: CDR1 SGHTA, CDR2 FQGNSA.

This clonotype was observed a few times. The V call is TRBV10-3, the J call TRBJ2-3; D unresolved. This CDR3 spans 13 amino acids. The germline gives CDR1 ENHRY, CDR2 SYGVKD. Trimming shortened V by 7 bases and J by 2 bases, and 10 bases separated the two germline ends. CDR3 coding DNA: TGTGCCATCACCGGCCGGAACACAGATACGCAGTATTTT. Translation: CAITGRNTDTQYF.

This clonotype was seen repeatedly, ten times or more. The rearrangement links TRBV25-1 to TRBJ1-2, with 11 positions matching TRBD1. The length of the CDR3 is 16 residues. V was pared by 0 bases and J by 4 bases, with 4 bases of the junction left unmatched. CDR1 and CDR2 (germline): MGHDK, SYGVNS. The CDR3 protein is CASSEYTGTGGYGYTF. CDR3 sequence (DNA): TGTGCCAGCAGTGAATACACAGGGACAGGGGGCTATGGCTACACCTTC.

This clonotype showed up many times. The V gene is TRBV6-1, the J gene TRBJ1-1, with D maybe TRBD1 (5 bases). This CDR3 has 13 residues. Germline CDR1 is MNHNS and CDR2 is SASEGT. Trimming took 10 bases from V and 4 from J, leaving 16 bases between them. The CDR3 region is CAINAGPGTEAFF. CDR3 sequence (DNA): TGTGCCATAAACGCAGGGCCAGGCACTGAAGCTTTCTTT.

In this sample, this clonotype turned up many times. The rearrangement joins TRBV5-1 to TRBJ1-3; D unresolved. The CDR3 length is 14 residues. Germline V gene lookup returns CDR1 SGHRS and CDR2 YFSETQ. V lost 3 bases, J lost 4 bases, and 11 bases lay in between. CDR3 in DNA: TGCGCCAGCAGCTCCGACCCAGCGGGAAACACCATATATTTT. This translates into CASSSDPAGNTIYF.

This clonotype was seen ten or more times. V gene TRBV2 combines with J gene TRBJ2-2; the D gene is possibly TRBD1 (5 bases). The V end lost 7 bases, the J end lost 7 bases, and 22 bases lay between the germline ends. Germline lookup yields CDR1 SNHLY and CDR2 FYNNEI. This CDR3 is built from 16 residues. The CDR3 loop is CASTKRPQGWFGELFF. CDR3 bases: TGTGCCAGCACGAAGAGGCCGCAGGGTTGGTTCGGGGAGCTGTTTTTT.

The chain recombines TRBV7-2 with TRBJ2-7; 7 bases align to TRBD2. Germline V lookup: CDR1 SGHTA, CDR2 FQGNSA. This CDR3 has 14 amino acids. J gave up 3 bases and V 1 base, and 3 bases lay outside the gene matches. For the CDR3, the DNA is TGTGCCAGCAGCTTAGATTCGGGGGGCTACGAGCAGTACTTC. Translated, it gives CASSLDSGGYEQYF.